This T cell receptor beta chain was documented in a study of regulatory T cells in long-lasting Graves disease. Study details: Antithyroid drug intake by newly diagnosed Graves' patients had lasted under 3 months.

Notes on the study in general: TRBV28, TRBJ1-2 and TRBJ2-5 emerged as the favored segments in persistent disease.

Time point noted: newly diagnosed GD, antithyroid drugs for less than 3 months. Scientists built the TCR library using RNA that was extracted from PBMCs. Both iRepertoire HTBI primers and Arm-PCR of CDR3 regions were used to build the TCR beta libraries. In TCRdb, the multiplex PCR reads were re-called with MiXCR into one record per CDR3 protein. Seen here are roughly 420,000 distinct CDR3 sequences, roughly 15% observed once, and the top ten hold about 25%. This CDR3 is built from 13 residues. The V segment lost 3 bases and the J segment 6 bases; nucleotides outside the gene matches: 8. CDR1 is SQVTM and CDR2 is ANQGSEA in the germline V gene. This clonotype showed up just a few times. Its specificity is unknown. These data were also filed under a second study, of T cells in Graves' hyperthyroidism and ophthalmopathy. This second study says: Newly diagnosed hyperthyroidism, duration under 2 months, in patients aged 18 to 65.

The chain joins TRBV29-1 to TRBJ2-7; 7 nucleotides agree with TRBD2. The TCR was taken from a woman between 18 and 30 years old with Graves disease. The material sequenced was peripheral blood mononuclear cells (PBMCs), taken at new diagnosis, from a patient treated with antithyroid drugs. Here the CDR3 reads CSVDLAGESEQYF. CDR3 coding DNA: TGCAGCGTTGACTTGGCGGGAGAATCCGAGCAGTACTTC.